Following are 23 T cell receptor beta chains from one sample sequenced in a study of shared clonotypes between healthy human individuals. Terminally differentiated effector memory CD45RA+ cells were excluded from the naive CD8 cells, which were CD45RO-negative and positively selected for CCR7. Measured with immunoSEQ multiplex PCR; TCRdb has only the in-frame clones, and not every one. The sample shows 600,000 or so clones, roughly 98% of them seen only once. Sample: naive CD8+ T cells sorted from blood. These receptors were collected from a man aged 25 to 40 in good health.

The chain combines TRBV2 with TRBJ1-4, with 7 bases matching TRBD1. This CDR3 contains 12 residues. V was clipped by 6 bases and J by 11 bases; unmatched bases: 6. Germline V lookup: CDR1 SNHLY, CDR2 FYNNEI. CDR3 sequence (DNA): TGTGCCAGCAGCGATACAGGGGAGAAACTGTTTTTT. As protein: CASSDTGEKLFF.

The chain uses TRBV27 and TRBJ2-7, with TRBD1 identical over 9 bases. The J segment lost 6 bases and the V segment lost 6 bases, leaving 9 bases of the junction unmatched. The CDR3 extends over 14 amino acids. CDR1 and CDR2 (germline): MNHEY, SMNVEV (reference sequence). The CDR3 loop is CASSPAGTGTEQYF. The CDR3 DNA is TGTGCCAGCAGCCCCGCCGGGACAGGGACCGAGCAGTACTTC.

The chain employs TRBV19 and TRBJ2-1, with TRBD1 matching 8 bases. This CDR3 is 17 amino acids long. V trimming: 0 bases; J trimming: 6 bases; junction bases outside the gene matches: 10. Germline assignment: CDR1 LNHDA and CDR2 SQIVND (reference sequence). Here the CDR3 DNA reads TGTGCCAGTAGTATAGATTTAGACAGGGGTCTTTCCAATGAGCAGTTCTTC. Encoded protein: CASSIDLDRGLSNEQFF. The whole variable domain, remainder taken from reference TRBV19 and TRBJ2-1, is DGGITQSPKYLFRKEGQNVTLSCEQNLNHDAMYWYRQDPGQGLRLIYYSQIVNDFQKGDIAEGYSVSREKKESFPLTVTSAQKNPTAFYLCASSIDLDRGLSNEQFFGPGTRLTVL.

V gene TRBV27 combines with J gene TRBJ2-7; 9 bases line up with TRBD1. The CDR3 spans 15 residues. V was pared by 1 base and J by 2 bases, with 3 bases of the junction left unmatched. CDR1 is MNHEY and CDR2 is SMNVEV in the germline V gene (reference sequence). The CDR3 loop is CASSLYRDRAYEQYF. CDR3 in DNA: TGTGCCAGCAGTTTATACCGGGACAGGGCCTACGAGCAGTACTTC.

In its sample, this clone was seen once. This sequence joins TRBV7-2 and TRBJ2-5, with D hard to call. Germline V CDR1 and CDR2: SGHTA, FQGNSA. CDR3 length: 14 amino acids. The germline V and J ends were trimmed by 5 bases and 7 bases, with 17 bases remaining between them. The CDR3 region has the DNA TGTGCCAGCAGCCTTTTACTTCCGGCGGTGACCCAGTACTTC. Its protein is CASSLLLPAVTQYF. Drawing the rest from reference TRBV7-2 and TRBJ2-5, the complete variable domain is GAGVSQSPSNKVTEKGKDVELRCDPISGHTALYWYRQSLGQGLEFLIYFQGNSAPDKSGLPSDRFSAERTGGSVSTLTIQRTQQEDSAVYLCASSLLLPAVTQYFGPGTRLLVL.

The CDR3 nucleotides read TGTGCCAGCAGCGTAGAAGGTCAAGAGGGTGGCTACACCTTC. This gives the protein CASSVEGQEGGYTF. The chain is built from TRBV9 and TRBJ1-2; D call uncertain. CDR1 and CDR2 (germline): SGDLS, YYNGEE. Trimming removed 0 bases at V and 7 bases at J, with 13 bases between. This CDR3 has 14 residues.

V gene TRBV7-9 combines with J gene TRBJ2-7, with D perhaps TRBD1 (6 bases). Germline CDR1 and CDR2: SEHNR and FQNEAQ (reference sequence). V was trimmed by 4 bases and J by 0 bases, leaving 10 bases between them. The length of the CDR3 is 14 residues. For the CDR3, the DNA is TGTGCCAGCAGCTACCGGGACAACTCCTACGAGCAGTACTTC. This codes for CASSYRDNSYEQYF.

The V and J genes are TRBV6-4 and TRBJ2-7; 13 bases are a match to TRBD2. Germline V gene lookup returns CDR1 MRHNA and CDR2 SNTAGT. The CDR3 consists of 15 residues. The junction had 8 bases not matched to a gene; V was cut back by 6 bases and J by 6 bases. CDR3 protein: CASSALAGGPGEQYF. CDR3 nucleotide sequence: TGTGCCAGCAGCGCACTAGCGGGAGGGCCGGGCGAGCAGTACTTC.

The V gene is TRBV6-1, the J gene TRBJ1-5; D gene uncertain. This CDR3 is built from 15 residues. V gave up 0 bases and J gave up 7 bases, with 13 bases separating them. Per germline, CDR1 MNHNS and CDR2 SASEGT. The CDR3 nucleotides read TGTGCCAGCAGTGAAGCGCGTGGGCAACGACAGCCCCAGCATTTT. This encodes CASSEARGQRQPQHF.

The J gene is TRBJ2-3, the V gene TRBV7-2; unclear D gene. CDR3 length: 15 amino acids. Germline V lookup: CDR1 SGHTA, CDR2 FQGNSA. V lost 3 bases and J 2 bases, leaving 12 bases between the germline ends. CDR3 region: CASSFLRLTTDTQYF. CDR3 sequence (DNA): TGTGCCAGCAGCTTTCTGCGCCTGACCACAGATACGCAGTATTTT.

The V call is TRBV12-5, the J call TRBJ1-1; D remains ambiguous. CDR1 is LGHNT, CDR2 FRNRAP, per germline. This CDR3 is built from 13 residues. The V end was cut by 5 bases, the J end by 4 bases, with 11 bases between. The CDR3 DNA is TGTGCTAGTGGTCCCTACTCGAGCACTGAAGCTTTCTTT. Its translation: CASGPYSSTEAFF.

The chain couples TRBV29-1 to TRBJ1-1; perhaps TRBD1 as D (6 bases). The V and J ends lost 4 bases and 5 bases respectively, with 17 bases between them. CDR1 and CDR2 from the germline V gene are SQVTM and ANQGSEA. CDR3 size: 14 residues. CDR3 in amino acids: CSVVPPGGRTEAFF. The CDR3 DNA reads as TGCAGCGTTGTCCCTCCGGGGGGGCGGACTGAAGCTTTCTTT.

The chain couples TRBV9 to TRBJ2-7; D is perhaps TRBD2 (7 bases). V lost 5 bases and J lost 4, with 19 bases in between. CDR1 and CDR2 (germline): SGDLS, YYNGEE. The length of the CDR3 is 15 residues. The CDR3 DNA reads TGTGCCAGCAGTCCCATTGGGGGAGGGGGGTACGAGCAGTACTTC. It specifies CASSPIGGGGYEQYF. Full variable domain (rest looked up from reference TRBV9 and TRBJ2-7): DSGVTQTPKHLITATGQRVTLRCSPRSGDLSVYWYQQSLDQGLQFLIQYYNGEERAKGNILERFSAQQFPDLHSELNLSSLELGDSALYFCASSPIGGGGYEQYFGPGTRLTVT.

The chain recombines TRBV29-1 with TRBJ2-7, with 9 bases that match TRBD2. Germline assignment: CDR1 SQVTM and CDR2 ANQGSEA. V shed 8 bases, J shed 5 bases, and the junction held 13 bases outside the gene matches. CDR3 size: 14 residues. CDR3 protein: CSFGISGRIDEQYF. The CDR3, as DNA: TGCAGCTTCGGGATTAGCGGGAGAATCGACGAGCAGTACTTC.

This sequence joins TRBV5-1 and TRBJ2-2; maybe TRBD2 (5 bases). The germline V and J ends were trimmed by 0 bases and 6 bases, with 12 bases remaining between them. Germline CDR1 reads SGHRS; CDR2 reads YFSETQ. The CDR3 is 15 residues long. The CDR3, as DNA: TGCGCCAGCAGCTTGGGCCTAGCTTGGGCCGGGGAGCTGTTTTTT. Translation: CASSLGLAWAGELFF.

The chain joins TRBV5-4 to TRBJ2-1; possibly TRBD1 for D (6 bases). CDR3 length equals 14 residues. The germline CDR1 and CDR2 sequences are SGHNT and YYREEE (reference sequence). V lost 2 bases to trimming and J lost 2 bases, with 8 bases between them. The CDR3 DNA sequence: TGTGCCAGCAGCTTACCAGGGGCCTACAATGAGCAGTTCTTC. Translated: CASSLPGAYNEQFF.

The CDR3 reads CASSPAGAAYEQYF. The CDR3 DNA is TGTGCCAGCAGCCCTGCGGGGGCCGCCTACGAGCAGTACTTC. The chain carries TRBV11-3 and TRBJ2-7; D is possibly TRBD2 (7 bases). CDR3 size: 14 residues. The V end was cut by 5 bases, the J end by 2 bases, with 13 bases between. In germline, CDR1 is SGHNT, CDR2 YENEEA.

The chain joins TRBV30 to TRBJ1-4, with D perhaps matching TRBD1 (6 bases). The length of the CDR3 is 10 residues. V lost 5 bases and J lost 16, with 14 bases in between. Per the germline V gene, CDR1 is GTSNPN and CDR2 is SVGIG (reference sequence). CDR3 DNA sequence: TGTGCCTGGGGAGCCCGGGACAAGTTTTTT. The encoded protein is CAWGARDKFF.

The V and J genes are TRBV5-1 and TRBJ2-1, with 8 positions matching TRBD2. Germline CDR1 reads SGHRS; CDR2 reads YFSETQ. The CDR3 loop spans 14 amino acids. The ends lost 7 bases at V and 5 bases at J; junction bases unmatched: 8. This CDR3 is CASEDFSGNNEQFF. The CDR3 region has the DNA TGCGCCAGCGAGGACTTTAGCGGGAACAATGAGCAGTTCTTC.

The rearrangement links TRBV14 to TRBJ2-7; D gene ambiguous. The CDR3 totals 12 residues. Germline V CDR1 and CDR2: SGHDN, FVKESK. V was pared by 4 bases and J by 3 bases, with 7 bases between. Here the CDR3 reads CASSPSVYEQYF. The CDR3 coding sequence is TGTGCCAGCAGCCCCTCAGTCTACGAGCAGTACTTC.

This clone was counted once. This chain connects TRBV2 to TRBJ2-1; perhaps D is TRBD1 or TRBD2 (5 bases each). Germline-derived CDR1 and CDR2 are SNHLY and FYNNEI. The CDR3 is 15 residues long. Trimming pared 6 bases from V and 5 bases from J, leaving 17 bases between. This CDR3 reads CASRGVGRKNNEQFF. In DNA form, the CDR3 reads TGTGCCAGCAGAGGAGTGGGACGGAAGAACAATGAGCAGTTCTTC.

The rearrangement links TRBV18 to TRBJ2-7; TRBD1 agrees at 9 bases. The germline gives CDR1 KGHSH, CDR2 LQKENI. The V segment lost 4 bases and the J segment 7 bases; nucleotides outside the gene matches: 8. The length of the CDR3 is 14 residues. The DNA of the CDR3 is TGTGCCAGCTCACTCCGGGACAGGGCTATGGAGCAGTACTTC. It yields the protein CASSLRDRAMEQYF.

This clone occurred once. The CDR3 DNA is TGTGCCAGCAGCTTAGTTACGGGGGTGGAAAAACTGTTTTTT. Encoded protein: CASSLVTGVEKLFF. The genes are TRBV11-2 and TRBJ1-4; tentative D call: TRBD1 (5 bases). CDR3 length: 14 residues. CDR1 and CDR2 (germline): SGHAT, FQNNGV. Trimming left V 1 base short and J 8 bases short, with 11 bases between.